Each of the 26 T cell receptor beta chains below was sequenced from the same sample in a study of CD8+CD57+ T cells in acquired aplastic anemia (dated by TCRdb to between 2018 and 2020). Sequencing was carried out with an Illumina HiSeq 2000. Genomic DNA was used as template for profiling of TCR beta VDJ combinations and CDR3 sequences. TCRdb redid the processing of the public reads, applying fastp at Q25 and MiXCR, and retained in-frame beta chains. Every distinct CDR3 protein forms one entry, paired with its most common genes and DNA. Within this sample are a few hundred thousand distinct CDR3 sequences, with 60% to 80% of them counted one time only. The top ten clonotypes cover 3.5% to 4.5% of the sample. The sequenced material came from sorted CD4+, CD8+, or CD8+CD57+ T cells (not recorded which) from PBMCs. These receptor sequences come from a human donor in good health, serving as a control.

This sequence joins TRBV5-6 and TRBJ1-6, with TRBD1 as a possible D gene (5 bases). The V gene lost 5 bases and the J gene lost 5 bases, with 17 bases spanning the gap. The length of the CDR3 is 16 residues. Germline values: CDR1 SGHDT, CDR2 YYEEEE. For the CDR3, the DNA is TGTGCCAGCAGGCCGCAGTTGGGACCGAATAATTCACCCCTCCACTTT. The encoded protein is CASRPQLGPNNSPLHF.

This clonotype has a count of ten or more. The CDR3 loop reads CAFRWVGSTDTQYF. The CDR3 DNA sequence: TGTGCCTTTCGGTGGGTCGGGAGCACAGATACGCAGTATTTT. This chain links TRBV30 with TRBJ2-3; D is unresolved. Trimming removed 7 bases at V and 0 bases at J, with 14 bases between. CDR1 is GTSNPN, CDR2 SVGIG, per germline (reference sequence). The CDR3 totals 14 residues.

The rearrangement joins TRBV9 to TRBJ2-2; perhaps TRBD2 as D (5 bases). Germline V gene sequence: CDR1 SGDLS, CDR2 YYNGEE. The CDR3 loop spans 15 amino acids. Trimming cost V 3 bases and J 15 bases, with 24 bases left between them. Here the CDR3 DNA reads TGTGCCAGCAGCGGGGCTGGGTCGAGGGCGACTGAAGTGTTTTTT. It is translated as CASSGAGSRATEVFF.

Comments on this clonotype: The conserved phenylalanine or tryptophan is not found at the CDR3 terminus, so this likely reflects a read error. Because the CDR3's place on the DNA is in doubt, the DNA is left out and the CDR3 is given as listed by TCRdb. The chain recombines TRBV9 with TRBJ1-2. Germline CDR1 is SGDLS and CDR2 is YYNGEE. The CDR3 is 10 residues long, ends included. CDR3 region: CASSLDGYSY.

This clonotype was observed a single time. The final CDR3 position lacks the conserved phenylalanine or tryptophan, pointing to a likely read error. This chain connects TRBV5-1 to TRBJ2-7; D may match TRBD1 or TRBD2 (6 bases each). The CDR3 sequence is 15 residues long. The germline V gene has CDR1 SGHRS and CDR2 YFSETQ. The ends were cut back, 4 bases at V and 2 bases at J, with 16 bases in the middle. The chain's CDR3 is CASSQEPGAPYEQYL. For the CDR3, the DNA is TGCGCCAGCAGCCAAGAACCGGGGGCCCCCTACGAGCAGTACCTC.

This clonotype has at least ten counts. CDR3 coding DNA: TGTGCCAGCAGCTCCTCGGCCCAGGGACCTGGAAACACCATATATTTT. Translation: CASSSSAQGPGNTIYF. This chain links TRBV5-4 with TRBJ1-3, with a tentative D call TRBD1 (5 bases). Germline V gene sequence: CDR1 SGHNT, CDR2 YYREEE (reference sequence). The CDR3 runs to 16 residues. The V end was cut by 3 bases, the J end by 2 bases, with 15 bases between.

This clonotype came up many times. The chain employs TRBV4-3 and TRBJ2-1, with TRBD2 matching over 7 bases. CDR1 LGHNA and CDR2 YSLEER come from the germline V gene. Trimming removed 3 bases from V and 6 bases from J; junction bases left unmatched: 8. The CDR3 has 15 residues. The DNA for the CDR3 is TGCGCCAGCAGCCAGCGAGCGGGGCTTTCCAATGAGCAGTTCTTC. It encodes CASSQRAGLSNEQFF.

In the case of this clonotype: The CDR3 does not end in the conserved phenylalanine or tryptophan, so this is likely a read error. The CDR3 loop is CSVEVLTAGYTY. DNA of the CDR3: TGCAGTGTTGAAGTATTAACGGCTGGCTACACCTAC. V is TRBV29-1 and J is TRBJ1-2; D remains unclear. CDR1 is SQVTM and CDR2 is ANQGSEA in the germline V gene. CDR3 length: 12 residues.

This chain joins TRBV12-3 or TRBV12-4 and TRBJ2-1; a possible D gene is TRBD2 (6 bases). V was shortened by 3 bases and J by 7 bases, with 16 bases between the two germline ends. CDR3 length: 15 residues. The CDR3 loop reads CASSLQGGSGNEQFF. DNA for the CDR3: TGTGCCAGCAGTTTGCAGGGAGGTAGTGGGAATGAGCAGTTCTTC.

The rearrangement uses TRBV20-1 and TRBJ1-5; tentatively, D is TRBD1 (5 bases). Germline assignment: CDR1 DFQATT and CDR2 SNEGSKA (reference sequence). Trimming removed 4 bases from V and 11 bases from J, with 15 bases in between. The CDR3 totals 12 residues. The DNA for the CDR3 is TGCAGTGCTACTCTCGAGACAGAGACCCAGCATTTT. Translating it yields CSATLETETQHF.

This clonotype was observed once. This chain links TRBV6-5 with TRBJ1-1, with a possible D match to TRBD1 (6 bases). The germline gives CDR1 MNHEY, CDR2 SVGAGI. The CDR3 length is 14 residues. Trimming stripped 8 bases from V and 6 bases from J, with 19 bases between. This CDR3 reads CASHSHEGGSEAFF. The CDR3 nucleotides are TGTGCCAGCCATTCCCACGAAGGGGGTTCTGAAGCTTTCTTT.

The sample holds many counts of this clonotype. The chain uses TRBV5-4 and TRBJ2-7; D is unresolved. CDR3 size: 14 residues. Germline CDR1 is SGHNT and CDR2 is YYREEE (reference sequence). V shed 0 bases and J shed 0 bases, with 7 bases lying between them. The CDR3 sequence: CASSLDIRSYEQYF. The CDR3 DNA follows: TGTGCCAGCAGCTTGGACATCCGCTCCTACGAGCAGTACTTC.

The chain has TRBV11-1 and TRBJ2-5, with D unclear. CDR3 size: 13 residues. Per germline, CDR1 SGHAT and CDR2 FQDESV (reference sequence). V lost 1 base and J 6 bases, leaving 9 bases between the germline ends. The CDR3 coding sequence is TGTGCCAGCAGCTTAGGCACACACCAGACCCAGTACTTC. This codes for CASSLGTHQTQYF.

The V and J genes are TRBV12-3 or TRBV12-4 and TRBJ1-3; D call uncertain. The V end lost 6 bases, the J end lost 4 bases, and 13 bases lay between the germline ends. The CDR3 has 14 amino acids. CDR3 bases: TGTGCCAGCAGGGGCGGAGGGATGGGAAACACCATATATTTT. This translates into CASRGGGMGNTIYF.

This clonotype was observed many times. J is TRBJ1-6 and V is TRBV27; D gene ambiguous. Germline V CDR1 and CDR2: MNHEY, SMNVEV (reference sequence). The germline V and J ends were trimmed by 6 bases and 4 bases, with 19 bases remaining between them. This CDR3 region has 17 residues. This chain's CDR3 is CASSQARDYIYNSPLHF. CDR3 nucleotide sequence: TGTGCCAGCAGCCAAGCACGGGATTACATTTATAATTCACCCCTCCACTTT.

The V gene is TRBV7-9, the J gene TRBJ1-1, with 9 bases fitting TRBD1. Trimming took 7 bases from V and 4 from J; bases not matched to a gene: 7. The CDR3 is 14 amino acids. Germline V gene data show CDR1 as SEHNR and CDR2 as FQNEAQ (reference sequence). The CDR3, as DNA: TGTGCCAGCAAGAGACAGGGGGTGCGCACTGAAGCTTTCTTT. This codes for CASKRQGVRTEAFF.

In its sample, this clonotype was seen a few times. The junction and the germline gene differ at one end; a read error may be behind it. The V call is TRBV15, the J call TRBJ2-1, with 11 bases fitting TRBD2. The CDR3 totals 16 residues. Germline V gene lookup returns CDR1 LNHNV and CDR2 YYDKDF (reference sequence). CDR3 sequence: CATSGFSGRAPNERFF. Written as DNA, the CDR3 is TGTGCCACCAGCGGATTTAGCGGGAGGGCCCCAAATGAGCGGTTCTTC.

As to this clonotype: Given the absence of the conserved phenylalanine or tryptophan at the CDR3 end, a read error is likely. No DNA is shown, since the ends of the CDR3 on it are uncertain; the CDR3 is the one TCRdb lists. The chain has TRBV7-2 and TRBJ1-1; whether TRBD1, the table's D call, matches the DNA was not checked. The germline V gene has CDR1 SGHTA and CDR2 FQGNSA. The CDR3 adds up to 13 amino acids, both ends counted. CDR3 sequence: CASSFHTEAFFGQ.

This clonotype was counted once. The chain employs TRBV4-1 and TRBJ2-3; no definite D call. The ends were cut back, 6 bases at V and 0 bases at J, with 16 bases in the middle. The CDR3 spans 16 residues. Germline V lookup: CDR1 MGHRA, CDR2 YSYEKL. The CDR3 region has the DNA TGCGCCAGCAGTGCAGGCTCTTTCCTTAGCACAGATACGCAGTATTTT. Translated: CASSAGSFLSTDTQYF.

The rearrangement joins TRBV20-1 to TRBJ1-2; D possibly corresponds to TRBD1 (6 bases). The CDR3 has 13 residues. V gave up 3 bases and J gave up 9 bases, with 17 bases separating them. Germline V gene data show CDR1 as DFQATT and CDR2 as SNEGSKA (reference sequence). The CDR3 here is CSASGTNKNRYTF. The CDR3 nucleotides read TGCAGTGCTAGTGGGACAAATAAAAATCGCTACACCTTC.

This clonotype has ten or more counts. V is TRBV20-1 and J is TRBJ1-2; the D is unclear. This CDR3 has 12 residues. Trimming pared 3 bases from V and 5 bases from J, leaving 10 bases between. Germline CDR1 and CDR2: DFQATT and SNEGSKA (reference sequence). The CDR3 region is CSASPGPYGYTF. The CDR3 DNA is TGCAGTGCTAGTCCCGGACCTTATGGCTACACCTTC.

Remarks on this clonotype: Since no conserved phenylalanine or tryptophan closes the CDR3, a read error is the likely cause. The CDR3 spells CASNANYGYTY. The CDR3 DNA reads as TGTGCCAGCAACGCGAACTATGGCTACACCTAC. This rearrangement joins TRBV7-8 to TRBJ1-2; D not resolved. The germline V and J ends were trimmed by 7 bases and 2 bases, with 5 bases remaining between them. CDR1 is SGHVS, CDR2 FQNEAQ, per germline. CDR3 length: 11 amino acids.

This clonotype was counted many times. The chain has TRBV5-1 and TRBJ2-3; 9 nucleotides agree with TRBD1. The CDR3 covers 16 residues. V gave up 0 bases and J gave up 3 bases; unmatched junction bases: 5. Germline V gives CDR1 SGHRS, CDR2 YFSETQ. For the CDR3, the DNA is TGCGCCAGCAGCTTGGCGGGGACAGGGTCGACAGATACGCAGTATTTT. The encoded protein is CASSLAGTGSTDTQYF.

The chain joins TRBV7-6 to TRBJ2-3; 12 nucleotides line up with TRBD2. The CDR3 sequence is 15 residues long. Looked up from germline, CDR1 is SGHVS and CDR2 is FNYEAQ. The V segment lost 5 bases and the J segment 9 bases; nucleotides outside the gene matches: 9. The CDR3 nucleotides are TGTGCCAGCAGCCTACTAGCGGGGGGAGCGGGCACGCAGTATTTT. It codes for CASSLLAGGAGTQYF.

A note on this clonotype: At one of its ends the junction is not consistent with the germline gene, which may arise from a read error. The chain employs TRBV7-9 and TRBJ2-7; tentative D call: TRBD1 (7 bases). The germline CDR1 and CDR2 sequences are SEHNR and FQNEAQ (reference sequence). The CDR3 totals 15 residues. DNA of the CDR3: TGCGCCAGCAGCTTGAGTTGGAGGGGGCATGGCGAGCAGTACTTC. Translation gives CASSLSWRGHGEQYF.

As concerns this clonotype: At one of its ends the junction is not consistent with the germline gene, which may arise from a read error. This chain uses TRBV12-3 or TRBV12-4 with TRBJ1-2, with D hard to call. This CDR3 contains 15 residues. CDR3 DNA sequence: TGCGCCAGCAGTGATGGCGCGGTGGGTAACTATGGCTACACCTTC. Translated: CASSDGAVGNYGYTF.